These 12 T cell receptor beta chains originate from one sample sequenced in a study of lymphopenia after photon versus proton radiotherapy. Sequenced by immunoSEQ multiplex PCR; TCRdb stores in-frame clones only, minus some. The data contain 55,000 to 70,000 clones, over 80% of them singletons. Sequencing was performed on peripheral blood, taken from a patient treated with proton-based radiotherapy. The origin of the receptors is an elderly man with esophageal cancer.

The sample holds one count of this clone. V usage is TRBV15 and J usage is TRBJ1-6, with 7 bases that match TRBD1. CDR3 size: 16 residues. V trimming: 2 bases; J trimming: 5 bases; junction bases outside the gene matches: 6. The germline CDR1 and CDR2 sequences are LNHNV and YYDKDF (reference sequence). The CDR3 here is CATSRNIGGHNSPLHF. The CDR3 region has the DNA TGTGCCACCAGCAGAAATATAGGGGGCCATAATTCACCCCTCCACTTT.

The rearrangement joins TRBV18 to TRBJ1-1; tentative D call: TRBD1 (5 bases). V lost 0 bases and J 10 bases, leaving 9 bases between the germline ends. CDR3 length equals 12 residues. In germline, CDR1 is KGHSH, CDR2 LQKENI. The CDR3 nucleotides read TGTGCCAGCTCACCACCCGGACATCGAGCTTTCTTT. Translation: CASSPPGHRAFF.

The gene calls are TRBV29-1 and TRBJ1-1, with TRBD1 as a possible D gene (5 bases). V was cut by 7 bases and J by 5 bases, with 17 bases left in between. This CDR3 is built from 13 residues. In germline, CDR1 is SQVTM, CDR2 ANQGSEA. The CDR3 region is CSAQVGVRTEAFF. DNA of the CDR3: TGCAGCGCTCAAGTAGGGGTGAGGACTGAAGCTTTCTTT.

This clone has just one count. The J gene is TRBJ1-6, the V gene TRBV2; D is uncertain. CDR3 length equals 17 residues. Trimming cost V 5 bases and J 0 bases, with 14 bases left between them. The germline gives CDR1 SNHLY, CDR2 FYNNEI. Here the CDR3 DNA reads TGTGCCAGCAGTAGGGCGGATTCAAGCTCCTATAATTCACCCCTCCACTTT. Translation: CASSRADSSSYNSPLHF. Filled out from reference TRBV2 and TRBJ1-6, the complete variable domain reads EPEVTQTPSHQVTQMGQEVILRCVPISNHLYFYWYRQILGQKVEFLVSFYNNEISEKSEIFDDQFSVERPDGSNFTLKIRSTKLEDSAMYFCASSRADSSSYNSPLHFGNGTRLTVT.

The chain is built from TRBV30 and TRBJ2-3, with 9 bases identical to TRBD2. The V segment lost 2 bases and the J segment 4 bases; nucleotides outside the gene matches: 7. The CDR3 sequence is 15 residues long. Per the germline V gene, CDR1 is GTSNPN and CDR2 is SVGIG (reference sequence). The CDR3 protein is CAWSRLAGLPDTQYF. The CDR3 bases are TGTGCCTGGAGTCGGCTAGCGGGGCTCCCAGATACGCAGTATTTT.

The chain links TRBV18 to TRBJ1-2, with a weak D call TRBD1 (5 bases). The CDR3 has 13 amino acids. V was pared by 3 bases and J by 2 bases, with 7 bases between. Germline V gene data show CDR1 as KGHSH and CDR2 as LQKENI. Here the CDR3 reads CASSPGVNYGYTF. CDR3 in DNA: TGTGCCAGCTCACCGGGGGTAAACTATGGCTACACCTTC.

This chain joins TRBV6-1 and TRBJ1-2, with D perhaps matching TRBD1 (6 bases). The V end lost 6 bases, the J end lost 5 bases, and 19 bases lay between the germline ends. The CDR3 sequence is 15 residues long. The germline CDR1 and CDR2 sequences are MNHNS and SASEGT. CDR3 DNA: TGTGCCAGCAGACCGGACAGTGGAGGGATATATGGCTACACCTTC. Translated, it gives CASRPDSGGIYGYTF.

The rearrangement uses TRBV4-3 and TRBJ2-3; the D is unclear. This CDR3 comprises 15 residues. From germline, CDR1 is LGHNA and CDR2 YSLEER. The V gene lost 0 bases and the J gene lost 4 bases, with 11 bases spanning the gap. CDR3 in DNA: TGCGCCAGCAGCCAAGACCACGTAGGCGCAGATACGCAGTATTTT. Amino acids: CASSQDHVGADTQYF.

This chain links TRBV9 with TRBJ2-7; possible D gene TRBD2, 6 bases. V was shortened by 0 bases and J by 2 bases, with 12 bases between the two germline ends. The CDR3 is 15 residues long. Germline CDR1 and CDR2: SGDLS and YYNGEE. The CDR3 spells CASSVAASETYEQYF. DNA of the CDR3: TGTGCCAGCAGCGTAGCGGCTAGCGAGACCTACGAGCAGTACTTC. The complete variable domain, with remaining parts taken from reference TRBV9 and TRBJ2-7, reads DSGVTQTPKHLITATGQRVTLRCSPRSGDLSVYWYQQSLDQGLQFLIQYYNGEERAKGNILERFSAQQFPDLHSELNLSSLELGDSALYFCASSVAASETYEQYFGPGTRLTVT.

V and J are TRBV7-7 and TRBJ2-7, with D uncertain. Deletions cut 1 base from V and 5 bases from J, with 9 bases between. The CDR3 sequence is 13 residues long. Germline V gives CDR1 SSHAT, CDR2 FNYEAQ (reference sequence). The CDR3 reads CASSLDLRNEQYF. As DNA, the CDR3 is TGTGCCAGCAGCTTAGACCTAAGGAACGAGCAGTACTTC.

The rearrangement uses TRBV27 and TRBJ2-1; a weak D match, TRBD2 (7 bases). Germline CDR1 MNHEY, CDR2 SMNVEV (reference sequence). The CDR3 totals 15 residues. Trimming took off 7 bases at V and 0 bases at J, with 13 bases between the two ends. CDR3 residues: CASMEGGSSYNEQFF. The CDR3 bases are TGTGCCAGCATGGAGGGGGGGAGCTCCTACAATGAGCAGTTCTTC.

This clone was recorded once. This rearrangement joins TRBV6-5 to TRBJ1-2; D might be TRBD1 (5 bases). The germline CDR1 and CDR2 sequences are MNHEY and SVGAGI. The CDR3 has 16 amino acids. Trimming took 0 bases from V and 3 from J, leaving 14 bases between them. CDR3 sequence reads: CASSYSSSAGDYGYTF. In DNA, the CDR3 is TGTGCCAGCAGTTACTCGTCGTCTGCGGGGGACTATGGCTACACCTTC.